The 27 T cell receptor beta chains in this list originate from one sample, sequenced in a study of PD-L1 blockade in urothelial cancer. Stated time point: peripheral blood 6 weeks after treatment start. Produced via immunoSEQ multiplex PCR; TCRdb's table is partial and in-frame only. This sample has roughly 40,000 clones, with about 90% found just once. Sequenced material: PBMCs, taken around atezolizumab (anti-PD-L1) treatment. The receptors here all came from a man aged 70-80 years with urothelial cancer.

The rearrangement joins TRBV28 to TRBJ1-3, with D possibly matching TRBD1 (6 bases). In germline, CDR1 is MDHEN, CDR2 SYDVKM. The ends were cut back, 5 bases at V and 1 base at J, with 12 bases in the middle. The CDR3 runs 15 residues. The CDR3 loop reads CASSRATGSGNTIYF. In nucleotides, the CDR3 is TGTGCCAGCAGTCGGGCAACAGGGTCTGGAAACACCATATATTTT.

This clone has just one count. This chain connects TRBV6-6 to TRBJ2-4, with 7 positions matching TRBD1. The CDR3 runs 14 residues. Germline V CDR1 and CDR2: MNHNY, SVGAGI (reference sequence). The V and J ends lost 8 bases and 4 bases, in that order; junction bases with no gene match: 8. CDR3 residues: CASRGDRAKNIQYF. Written as DNA, the CDR3 is TGTGCCAGCCGGGGAGACAGGGCTAAAAACATTCAGTACTTC.

This chain joins TRBV28 and TRBJ1-1; 8 bases align to TRBD1. Unmatched junction bases numbered 5, after V lost 9 bases and J lost 5 bases. The CDR3 has 12 residues. The germline V gene has CDR1 MDHEN and CDR2 SYDVKM. Here the CDR3 reads CASRDRPTEAFF. The CDR3 nucleotides are TGTGCCAGTAGGGACAGGCCAACTGAAGCTTTCTTT.

This clone is a singleton in its sample. The V call is TRBV27, the J call TRBJ2-7, with a possible D match to TRBD1 (5 bases). The CDR3 spans 15 residues. Germline-derived CDR1 and CDR2 are MNHEY and SMNVEV (reference sequence). V was pared by 0 bases and J by 1 base, with 10 bases between. This CDR3 reads CASSLSGQGSYEQYF. The CDR3 nucleotides are TGTGCCAGCAGTTTATCGGGCCAGGGTTCCTACGAGCAGTACTTC.

V gene TRBV6-1 combines with J gene TRBJ2-1, with a possible D match to TRBD1 (6 bases). Trimming removed 7 bases at V and 9 bases at J, with 22 bases between. CDR3 size: 15 residues. The germline gives CDR1 MNHNS, CDR2 SASEGT. CDR3 coding DNA: TGTGCCAGCAAAGAGACAGGCCCCCGGTATCGTGAGCAGTTCTTC. Its protein is CASKETGPRYREQFF.

The chain has TRBV18 and TRBJ1-1; a weak D match, TRBD1 (5 bases). Germline lookup yields CDR1 KGHSH and CDR2 LQKENI. The CDR3 loop spans 15 amino acids. Trimming took off 1 base at V and 0 bases at J, with 9 bases between the two ends. CDR3 DNA sequence: TGTGCCAGCTCACCACGGGCAGGGATGAACACTGAAGCTTTCTTT. Its protein is CASSPRAGMNTEAFF.

The chain carries TRBV5-6 and TRBJ1-1; D might be TRBD1 (5 bases). Germline CDR1 and CDR2: SGHDT and YYEEEE. The CDR3 runs to 15 residues. The V gene lost 4 bases and the J gene lost 1 base, with 14 bases spanning the gap. The CDR3 DNA sequence: TGTGCCAGCAGCGGTGGGGACTGGACGAACACTGAAGCTTTCTTT. Translated: CASSGGDWTNTEAFF.

The genes are TRBV27 and TRBJ2-7; the match to TRBD2 covers 12 bases. Trimming removed 7 bases from V and 0 bases from J; junction bases left unmatched: 4. Per the germline V gene, CDR1 is MNHEY and CDR2 is SMNVEV (reference sequence). The CDR3 loop spans 15 amino acids. The CDR3 loop is CASTLTSGSSYEQYF. CDR3 in DNA: TGTGCCAGCACCTTGACTAGCGGGAGCTCCTACGAGCAGTACTTC.

The table lists this clone with a count of one. CDR3 sequence: CASSLGALYNYEQYF. For the CDR3, the DNA is TGTGCCAGCAGCTTAGGCGCCCTGTATAACTACGAGCAGTACTTC. The chain is built from TRBV7-2 and TRBJ2-7; D gene uncertain. Germline CDR1 and CDR2: SGHTA and FQGNSA. The CDR3 is 15 amino acids. V was shortened by 1 base and J by 3 bases, with 13 bases between the two germline ends.

DNA for the CDR3: TGCAGCGTTGGCCGCTGGACAGGGGGCGGTCGTAGCGGGGAGCTGTTTTTT. This sequence encodes CSVGRWTGGGRSGELFF. The chain has TRBV29-1 and TRBJ2-2; 11 nucleotides align to TRBD1. Germline trimming cut 4 bases from V and 7 bases from J; bases unmatched to any gene: 14. This CDR3 spans 17 amino acids. Looked up from germline, CDR1 is SQVTM and CDR2 is ANQGSEA.

V and J are TRBV7-9 and TRBJ2-2; 8 nucleotides agree with TRBD1. Looked up from germline, CDR1 is SEHNR and CDR2 is FQNEAQ (reference sequence). V was clipped by 5 bases and J by 6 bases; unmatched bases: 5. CDR3 size: 14 residues. The CDR3 loop is CASSTTGGPGELFF. The CDR3 DNA sequence: TGTGCCAGCAGCACAACAGGGGGTCCCGGGGAGCTGTTTTTT. Full variable domain (rest looked up from reference TRBV7-9 and TRBJ2-2): DTGVSQNPRHKITKRGQNVTFRCDPISEHNRLYWYRQTLGQGPEFLTYFQNEAQLEKSRLLSDRFSAERPKGSFSTLEIQRTEQGDSAMYLCASSTTGGPGELFFGEGSRLTVL.

The rearrangement joins TRBV27 to TRBJ2-5; TRBD2 matches at 7 bases. Germline values: CDR1 MNHEY, CDR2 SMNVEV (reference sequence). CDR3 size: 15 residues. Germline trimming cut 5 bases from V and 5 bases from J; bases unmatched to any gene: 11. For the CDR3, the DNA is TGTGCCAGCAGTGGGGAGCCGGGGGGAGGGGAGACCCAGTACTTC. As protein: CASSGEPGGGETQYF.

The gene calls are TRBV30 and TRBJ2-5, with 7 bases that match TRBD1. This CDR3 contains 14 residues. Germline V gene sequence: CDR1 GTSNPN, CDR2 SVGIG (reference sequence). Trimming cost V 5 bases and J 4 bases; bases outside gene matches: 10. DNA of the CDR3: TGTGCCTGGTCACAGGGGAACGCCGGAGAGACCCAGTACTTC. This codes for CAWSQGNAGETQYF.

The CDR3 coding sequence is TGTGCCAGCAATCCGCGGGGCAATGAAAAACTGTTTTTT. This encodes CASNPRGNEKLFF. The V call is TRBV6-6, the J call TRBJ1-4, with D maybe TRBD1 (5 bases). The V gene's germline CDR1 is MNHNY and CDR2 SVGAGI (reference sequence). The CDR3 is 13 amino acids. Trimming pared 7 bases from V and 5 bases from J, leaving 11 bases between.

The rearrangement uses TRBV7-8 and TRBJ2-5, with TRBD2 matching 9 bases. The CDR3 is 15 residues long. J gave up 2 bases and V 5 bases, and 6 bases lay outside the gene matches. Per the germline V gene, CDR1 is SGHVS and CDR2 is FQNEAQ. The CDR3 coding sequence is TGTGCCAGCAGCACGGGACTAGCTAGACAAGAGACCCAGTACTTC. This encodes CASSTGLARQETQYF. The full variable domain, rest sourced from reference TRBV7-8 and TRBJ2-5, is GAGVSQSPRYKVAKRGQDVALRCDPISGHVSLFWYQQALGQGPEFLTYFQNEAQLDKSGLPSDRFFAERPEGSVSTLKIQRTQQEDSAVYLCASSTGLARQETQYFGPGTRLLVL.

This clone was picked up one time. The V gene is TRBV5-1, the J gene TRBJ2-7, with 8 bases aligning to TRBD2. J gave up 2 bases and V 1 base, and 8 bases lay outside the gene matches. Looked up from germline, CDR1 is SGHRS and CDR2 is YFSETQ. The CDR3 extends over 16 amino acids. The CDR3 loop reads CASSLIPGLDAYEQYF. CDR3 sequence (DNA): TGCGCCAGCAGCTTGATCCCGGGACTAGACGCCTACGAGCAGTACTTC. Supplemented by reference TRBV5-1 and TRBJ2-7, the full variable domain reads KAGVTQTPRYLIKTRGQQVTLSCSPISGHRSVSWYQQTPGQGLQFLFEYFSETQRNKGNFPGRFSGRQFSNSRSEMNVSTLELGDSALYLCASSLIPGLDAYEQYFGPGTRLTVT.

The chain carries TRBV5-1 and TRBJ2-5; D might be TRBD2 (6 bases). The length of the CDR3 is 15 residues. Trimming shortened V by 2 bases and J by 6 bases, and 17 bases separated the two germline ends. In germline, CDR1 is SGHRS, CDR2 YFSETQ. The CDR3 sequence: CASSFRTTPPQTQYF. The CDR3 nucleotides are TGCGCCAGCAGCTTCAGGACTACCCCCCCTCAGACCCAGTACTTC.

The chain has TRBV9 and TRBJ1-4; 7 bases agree with TRBD1. The CDR3 covers 15 residues. Trimming took 4 bases from V and 4 from J; bases not matched to a gene: 7. Germline CDR1 SGDLS, CDR2 YYNGEE. The CDR3 loop reads CASSPRQGINEKLFF. DNA for the CDR3: TGTGCCAGCAGCCCGAGACAGGGAATTAATGAAAAACTGTTTTTT.

This sequence joins TRBV11-2 and TRBJ2-5; 7 bases fit TRBD1. The trim removed 5 bases at V and 2 bases at J, leaving 5 bases unmatched. The CDR3 totals 14 residues. Germline values: CDR1 SGHAT, CDR2 FQNNGV. CDR3 in amino acids: CASSHGTAQETQYF. CDR3 nucleotide sequence: TGTGCCAGCAGCCACGGGACAGCGCAAGAGACCCAGTACTTC.

V is TRBV29-1 and J is TRBJ1-2; no clear D. CDR1 is SQVTM, CDR2 ANQGSEA, per germline. The V end lost 5 bases, the J end lost 4 bases, and 14 bases lay between the germline ends. There are 13 residues in the CDR3. The CDR3 sequence is CSVTTRQAYGYTF. The CDR3 nucleotides read TGCAGCGTTACAACCCGGCAGGCCTATGGCTACACCTTC.

V is TRBV5-1 and J is TRBJ2-2; 7 bases fit TRBD1. The trim removed 7 bases at V and 6 bases at J, leaving 9 bases unmatched. Germline V gives CDR1 SGHRS, CDR2 YFSETQ. This CDR3 is 14 amino acids long. CDR3 coding DNA: TGCGCCAGCGGTGGGACAGAGCGTTCCGGGGAGCTGTTTTTT. It is translated as CASGGTERSGELFF.

The chain uses TRBV9 and TRBJ2-7; TRBD1 matches at 7 bases. The CDR3 length is 14 residues. Germline CDR1 reads SGDLS; CDR2 reads YYNGEE. V dropped 4 bases and J dropped 0; count of bases not matched to a gene: 4. CDR3 bases: TGTGCCAGCAGCAAAGGACAGGCCTCCTACGAGCAGTACTTC. Amino acid sequence: CASSKGQASYEQYF. Full variable domain (missing parts from reference TRBV9 and TRBJ2-7): DSGVTQTPKHLITATGQRVTLRCSPRSGDLSVYWYQQSLDQGLQFLIQYYNGEERAKGNILERFSAQQFPDLHSELNLSSLELGDSALYFCASSKGQASYEQYFGPGTRLTVT.

The chain couples TRBV5-1 to TRBJ1-2; D is possibly TRBD1 (5 bases). CDR3 length: 16 residues. Trimming took 0 bases from V and 4 from J, leaving 16 bases between them. Germline CDR1 reads SGHRS; CDR2 reads YFSETQ. The CDR3 is CASSLGGEAPAYGYTF. Written as DNA, the CDR3 is TGCGCCAGCAGCTTGGGGGGCGAAGCGCCGGCCTATGGCTACACCTTC.

The chain carries TRBV27 and TRBJ1-2; the D is unclear. This CDR3 has 14 amino acids. Per germline, CDR1 MNHEY and CDR2 SMNVEV (reference sequence). V was pared by 6 bases and J by 7 bases, with 18 bases between. CDR3 loop: CASSPVEGSSGYTF. Here the CDR3 DNA reads TGTGCCAGCAGCCCTGTCGAGGGATCAAGTGGCTACACCTTC.

The V call is TRBV19, the J call TRBJ1-2; D remains unclear. Germline CDR1 reads LNHDA; CDR2 reads SQIVND (reference sequence). With 7 bases removed from V and 8 bases from J, the gap between germline ends came to 5 bases. The CDR3 has 9 residues. The CDR3 DNA reads TGTGCCAGTACGGGAGGCTACACCTTC. Encoded protein: CASTGGYTF.

The rearrangement links TRBV7-8 to TRBJ1-1, with 8 bases matching TRBD1. With 5 bases clipped from V and 0 bases from J, the junction kept 11 bases outside the gene matches. Germline loops: CDR1 SGHVS, CDR2 FQNEAQ. The CDR3 loop spans 17 amino acids. The DNA of the CDR3 is TGTGCCAGCAGCGCAGGGACAGGAGCGCGGATGAACACTGAAGCTTTCTTT. Protein product: CASSAGTGARMNTEAFF.

In this sample, this clone turned up once. The J gene is TRBJ1-2, the V gene TRBV29-1, with 10 bases lining up with TRBD1. This CDR3 is 13 amino acids long. Germline V lookup: CDR1 SQVTM, CDR2 ANQGSEA. J gave up 7 bases and V 3 bases, and 5 bases lay outside the gene matches. CDR3 in DNA: TGCAGCGTTGACCTGGACAGGGGGGGTGGCTACACCTTC. It yields the protein CSVDLDRGGGYTF.